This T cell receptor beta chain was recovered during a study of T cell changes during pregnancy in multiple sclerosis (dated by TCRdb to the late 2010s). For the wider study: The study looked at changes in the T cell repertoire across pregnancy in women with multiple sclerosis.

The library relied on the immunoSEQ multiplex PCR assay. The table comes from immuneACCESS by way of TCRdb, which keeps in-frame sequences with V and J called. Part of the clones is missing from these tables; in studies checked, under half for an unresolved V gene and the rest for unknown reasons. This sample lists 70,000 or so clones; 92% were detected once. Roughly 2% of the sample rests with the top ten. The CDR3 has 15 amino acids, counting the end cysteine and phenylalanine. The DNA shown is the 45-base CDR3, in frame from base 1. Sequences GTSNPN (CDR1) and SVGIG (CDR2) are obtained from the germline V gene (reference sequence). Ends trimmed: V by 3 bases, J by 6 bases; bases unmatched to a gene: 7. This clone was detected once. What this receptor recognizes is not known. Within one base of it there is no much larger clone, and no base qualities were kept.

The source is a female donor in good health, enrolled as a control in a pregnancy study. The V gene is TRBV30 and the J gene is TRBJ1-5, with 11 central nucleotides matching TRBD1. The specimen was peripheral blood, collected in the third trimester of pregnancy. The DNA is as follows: TGTGCCTGGAGCCTGGGACAGGGGGAATTTCAGCCCCAGCATTTT. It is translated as CAWSLGQGEFQPQHF.